These 30 T cell receptor beta chains were all obtained from the same sample, sequenced in a study of T cells and Merkel cell carcinoma outcomes (dated by TCRdb to about 2020). Library method: the immunoSEQ multiplex PCR assay. TCRdb obtained this table from immuneACCESS and retained in-frame rearrangements with V and J assigned. These tables miss some clones; where compared with another copy, unresolved V genes account for less than half of the shortfall, and the remainder is unexplained. The sample table contains around 1,000 clones; only one count was recorded for around 89% of them. The top ten constitute around a tenth of the sample. Source material: tumor tissue from Merkel cell carcinoma. These receptor sequences come from a human donor with Merkel cell carcinoma.

This chain connects TRBV9 to TRBJ2-3; unclear D gene. Trimming left V 0 bases short and J 1 base short, with 9 bases between. Germline assignment: CDR1 SGDLS and CDR2 YYNGEE. CDR3 length: 15 residues. CDR3 amino acids: CASSVEGHRTDTQYF. CDR3 nucleotide sequence: TGTGCCAGCAGCGTAGAGGGTCATCGCACAGATACGCAGTATTTT.

The chain recombines TRBV2 with TRBJ1-5; unclear D gene. The germline V gene has CDR1 SNHLY and CDR2 FYNNEI. There are 14 residues in the CDR3. The V end lost 8 bases, the J end lost 1 base, and 12 bases lay between the germline ends. CDR3 coding DNA: TGTGCCAGCTCCGCGGTGAACAGCAATCAGCCCCAGCATTTT. Amino acids: CASSAVNSNQPQHF.

CDR3: CSGGEPDYGYTF. CDR3 DNA: TGCAGCGGTGGGGAGCCCGACTATGGCTACACCTTC. The V and J genes are TRBV29-1 and TRBJ1-2; D call uncertain. The CDR3 consists of 12 residues. Germline V gene data show CDR1 as SQVTM and CDR2 as ANQGSEA. V was trimmed by 7 bases and J by 3 bases, leaving 12 bases between them.

This chain joins TRBV19 and TRBJ2-1; tentatively, D is TRBD2 (6 bases). The CDR3 runs 16 residues. From germline, CDR1 is LNHDA and CDR2 SQIVND (reference sequence). V was trimmed by 4 bases and J by 0 bases, leaving 13 bases between them. CDR3 sequence: CASSTRDSSSYNEQFF. DNA for the CDR3: TGTGCCAGTAGTACCCGGGACTCGAGCTCCTACAATGAGCAGTTCTTC.

By sample fraction, this clone is hyperexpanded. The genes are TRBV7-6 and TRBJ2-1, with no clear D. CDR3 length: 13 amino acids. V gave up 4 bases and J gave up 6 bases, with 10 bases separating them. Germline CDR1 and CDR2: SGHVS and FNYEAQ. The DNA for the CDR3 is TGTGCCAGCAGCTCTTACAGCCCCAATGAGCAGTTCTTC. It specifies CASSSYSPNEQFF.

The chain recombines TRBV7-8 with TRBJ2-3; TRBD2 might be the D (5 bases). CDR1 is SGHVS, CDR2 FQNEAQ, per germline. The CDR3 is 14 residues long. Trimming shortened V by 5 bases and J by 3 bases, and 12 bases separated the two germline ends. The CDR3 here is CASSPDSLTDTQYF. The CDR3 DNA reads TGTGCCAGCAGCCCGGACTCTCTAACAGATACGCAGTATTTT.

The chain couples TRBV18 to TRBJ2-1; the D gene is possibly TRBD1 (5 bases). With 5 bases removed from V and 1 base from J, the gap between germline ends came to 9 bases. This CDR3 contains 14 residues. In germline, CDR1 is KGHSH, CDR2 LQKENI. CDR3 residues: CASSGQQSYNEQFF. The CDR3 coding sequence is TGTGCCAGCTCAGGACAACAATCCTACAATGAGCAGTTCTTC. The full variable domain, rest sourced from reference TRBV18 and TRBJ2-1, is NAGVMQNPRHLVRRRGQEARLRCSPMKGHSHVYWYRQLPEEGLKFMVYLQKENIIDESGMPKERFSAEFPKEGPSILRIQQVVRGDSAAYFCASSGQQSYNEQFFGPGTRLTVL.

V and J are TRBV27 and TRBJ2-3; TRBD2 matches 8 bases. CDR3 length equals 16 residues. V shed 7 bases, J shed 0 bases, and the junction held 9 bases outside the gene matches. The germline gives CDR1 MNHEY, CDR2 SMNVEV (reference sequence). The CDR3 DNA reads as TGTGCCAGCATGACTTACCGGGGGGGAAGCACAGATACGCAGTATTTT. As protein: CASMTYRGGSTDTQYF.

The chain joins TRBV2 to TRBJ2-5, with no clear D. This CDR3 comprises 14 residues. CDR1 and CDR2 from the germline V gene are SNHLY and FYNNEI. Trimming cost V 6 bases and J 5 bases, with 16 bases left between them. The CDR3 sequence: CASSQYSPLETQYF. In DNA, the CDR3 is TGTGCCAGCAGCCAGTACTCCCCCCTGGAGACCCAGTACTTC. Supplemented by reference TRBV2 and TRBJ2-5, the full variable domain reads EPEVTQTPSHQVTQMGQEVILRCVPISNHLYFYWYRQILGQKVEFLVSFYNNEISEKSEIFDDQFSVERPDGSNFTLKIRSTKLEDSAMYFCASSQYSPLETQYFGPGTRLLVL.

J is TRBJ1-3 and V is TRBV25-1; D call uncertain. The germline V and J ends were trimmed by 7 bases and 4 bases, with 8 bases remaining between them. The V gene's germline CDR1 is MGHDK and CDR2 SYGVNS. The CDR3 consists of 12 residues. Here the CDR3 reads CASTNRGNTIYF. The CDR3 region has the DNA TGTGCCAGCACTAACCGGGGAAACACCATATATTTT. Using reference TRBV25-1 and TRBJ1-3 for the parts outside the CDR3, the full variable domain is EADIYQTPRYLVIGTGKKITLECSQTMGHDKMYWYQQDPGMELHLIHYSYGVNSTEKGDLSSESTVSRIRTEHFPLTLESARPSHTSQYLCASTNRGNTIYFGEGSWLTVV.

The chain has TRBV9 and TRBJ2-1, with D perhaps matching TRBD1 or TRBD2 (5 bases each). V was clipped by 4 bases and J by 15 bases, with 23 bases between them. This CDR3 spans 14 amino acids. Germline V lookup: CDR1 SGDLS, CDR2 YYNGEE. The CDR3 here is CASSPPEGRSTRFF. The CDR3, as DNA: TGTGCCAGCAGCCCCCCTGAGGGGCGGTCAACGCGGTTCTTC.

There are a few counts of this clone. Additional DNA sequences in this sample encode the identical CDR3. The CDR3 loop reads CASSLDGTGTEAFF. The DNA of the CDR3 is TGTGCCAGCAGCTTGGATGGGACAGGTACTGAAGCTTTCTTT. The V call is TRBV5-4, the J call TRBJ1-1; 8 bases are a match to TRBD1. From germline, CDR1 is SGHNT and CDR2 YYREEE (reference sequence). Trimming removed 0 bases from V and 5 bases from J; junction bases left unmatched: 3. CDR3 length: 14 residues.

The CDR3, as DNA: TGTGCCAGCAGTTTATCGTTCGCCGGGGAGCTGTTTTTT. Its protein product is CASSLSFAGELFF. V and J are TRBV27 and TRBJ2-2; D unclear. Germline-derived CDR1 and CDR2 are MNHEY and SMNVEV (reference sequence). The CDR3 sequence is 13 residues long. V lost 0 bases and J lost 6, with 5 bases in between.

The V call is TRBV5-6, the J call TRBJ1-2; D is possibly TRBD1 (5 bases). The V end lost 1 base, the J end lost 3 bases, and 13 bases lay between the germline ends. This CDR3 spans 15 amino acids. In germline, CDR1 is SGHDT, CDR2 YYEEEE. In DNA form, the CDR3 reads TGTGCCAGCAGCTTGTGGGGGGATAGTGACTATGGCTACACCTTC. Translating it yields CASSLWGDSDYGYTF. The whole variable domain, filled in from reference TRBV5-6 and TRBJ1-2, reads DAGVTQSPTHLIKTRGQQVTLRCSPKSGHDTVSWYQQALGQGPQFIFQYYEEEERQRGNFPDRFSGHQFPNYSSELNVNALLLGDSALYLCASSLWGDSDYGYTFGSGTRLTVV.

J is TRBJ2-7 and V is TRBV27; 7 nucleotides agree with TRBD1. The CDR3 contains 14 residues. V lost 5 bases, J lost 2 bases, and 6 bases stayed unmatched. Germline V lookup: CDR1 MNHEY, CDR2 SMNVEV (reference sequence). The CDR3 DNA follows: TGTGCCAGCAGTCAGGGACAGCTGACCTACGAGCAGTACTTC. It specifies CASSQGQLTYEQYF.

The V and J genes are TRBV27 and TRBJ2-2; 9 nucleotides match TRBD2. Germline assignment: CDR1 MNHEY and CDR2 SMNVEV (reference sequence). V was pared by 2 bases and J by 6 bases, with 4 bases of the junction left unmatched. The CDR3 contains 15 residues. The CDR3 DNA follows: TGTGCCAGCAGTTTACTAGCGGGACTTGCCGGGGAGCTGTTTTTT. Encoded protein: CASSLLAGLAGELFF.

The gene calls are TRBV4-1 and TRBJ2-1; TRBD2 agrees at 8 bases. Germline CDR1 is MGHRA and CDR2 is YSYEKL. The CDR3 has 16 residues. Unmatched junction bases numbered 13, after V lost 3 bases and J lost 9 bases. CDR3 loop: CASSQGQTGGRGEQFF. CDR3 bases: TGCGCCAGCAGCCAGGGTCAAACGGGAGGGCGTGGTGAGCAGTTCTTC.

A note on this clone: This sequence may be a read error, since a much larger clone differs from it by one base. The chain is built from TRBV15 and TRBJ1-2; D is possibly TRBD1 (6 bases). CDR3 length equals 13 residues. CDR1 and CDR2 (germline): LNHNV, YYDKDF (reference sequence). DNA for the CDR3: TGTACCACCAGCACCCTAGGGGGAGGCGGCTACACCTTC. Protein product: CTTSTLGGGGYTF.

The chain links TRBV9 to TRBJ2-3; D not resolved. Germline V lookup: CDR1 SGDLS, CDR2 YYNGEE. CDR3 length: 14 residues. The germline V and J ends were trimmed by 2 bases and 0 bases, with 7 bases remaining between them. The CDR3 coding sequence is TGTGCCAGCAGCGTGGGTACTAGCACAGATACGCAGTATTTT. As protein: CASSVGTSTDTQYF.

This clone was seen a few times. J is TRBJ2-1 and V is TRBV4-3, with TRBD2 identical over 11 bases. Per germline, CDR1 LGHNA and CDR2 YSLEER. Trimming cost V 0 bases and J 4 bases; bases outside gene matches: 5. The CDR3 covers 17 residues. The CDR3 region is CASSQDIGTSGYNEQFF. DNA of the CDR3: TGCGCCAGCAGCCAAGATATAGGGACTAGCGGATACAATGAGCAGTTCTTC.

This clone appeared a single time. The chain recombines TRBV5-6 with TRBJ1-3; 7 bases line up with TRBD1. With 6 bases clipped from V and 1 base from J, the junction kept 7 bases outside the gene matches. CDR3 length equals 15 residues. CDR1 SGHDT and CDR2 YYEEEE come from the germline V gene. CDR3 nucleotide sequence: TGTGCCAGCAACCAGGGGGGACCTTCTGGAAACACCATATATTTT. Its translation is CASNQGGPSGNTIYF.

V usage is TRBV9 and J usage is TRBJ1-1; no reliable D call. Deletions cut 0 bases from V and 6 bases from J, with 18 bases between. The germline V gene has CDR1 SGDLS and CDR2 YYNGEE. The CDR3 is 16 residues long. CDR3 residues: CASSVGSVMGRAEAFF. CDR3 bases: TGTGCCAGCAGCGTAGGGAGTGTGATGGGTAGGGCTGAAGCTTTCTTT.

The chain joins TRBV28 to TRBJ1-4, with unresolved D. Germline CDR1 MDHEN, CDR2 SYDVKM. The CDR3 contains 13 residues. V lost 8 bases, J lost 5 bases, and 12 bases lay in between. This CDR3 is CASQDVRNEKLFF. As DNA, the CDR3 is TGTGCCAGCCAGGACGTCCGAAATGAAAAACTGTTTTTT.

The genes are TRBV18 and TRBJ2-6; D unresolved. The CDR3 consists of 17 residues. Trimming shortened V by 4 bases and J by 1 base, and 14 bases separated the two germline ends. The germline V gene encodes CDR1 KGHSH and CDR2 LQKENI. The CDR3, as DNA: TGTGCCAGCTCACGCCAAACTGCGATTTCTGGGGCCAACGTCCTGACTTTC. This codes for CASSRQTAISGANVLTF.

The CDR3 is CASSPQPKGTNPQFF. The CDR3 nucleotides read TGCGCCAGCAGCCCTCAGCCGAAAGGGACGAACCCGCAGTTCTTC. The V call is TRBV5-1, the J call TRBJ2-1, with D perhaps matching TRBD1 or TRBD2 (5 bases each). The germline V gene encodes CDR1 SGHRS and CDR2 YFSETQ. V gave up 4 bases and J gave up 12 bases, with 23 bases separating them. The CDR3 covers 15 residues. Full variable domain (remainder filled in from reference TRBV5-1 and TRBJ2-1): KAGVTQTPRYLIKTRGQQVTLSCSPISGHRSVSWYQQTPGQGLQFLFEYFSETQRNKGNFPGRFSGRQFSNSRSEMNVSTLELGDSALYLCASSPQPKGTNPQFFGPGTRLTVL.

The chain employs TRBV18 and TRBJ2-5; 9 bases match TRBD1. The germline V gene encodes CDR1 KGHSH and CDR2 LQKENI. This CDR3 region has 15 residues. Trimming cost V 4 bases and J 5 bases; bases outside gene matches: 8. The chain's CDR3 is CASSQSQGAGETQYF. The CDR3, as DNA: TGTGCCAGCTCACAATCACAGGGGGCCGGGGAGACCCAGTACTTC.

This chain links TRBV7-2 with TRBJ1-5; D may be TRBD1 (6 bases). The CDR3 contains 13 residues. Germline lookup yields CDR1 SGHTA and CDR2 FQGNSA. The V gene lost 2 bases and the J gene lost 5 bases, with 7 bases spanning the gap. The CDR3 DNA sequence: TGTGCCAGCAGCTTATGGACAGATCAGCCCCAGCATTTT. As protein: CASSLWTDQPQHF.

V and J are TRBV6-5 and TRBJ2-3; D gene uncertain. The CDR3 is made up of 15 amino acids. The ends were cut back, 6 bases at V and 0 bases at J, with 13 bases in the middle. Germline-derived CDR1 and CDR2 are MNHEY and SVGAGI. The CDR3 coding sequence is TGTGCCAGCAGCCTCAATCCGGGCAGCACAGATACGCAGTATTTT. Amino acid sequence: CASSLNPGSTDTQYF.

This clone showed up just a few times. The chain employs TRBV18 and TRBJ2-5; 10 bases match TRBD1. CDR1 is KGHSH and CDR2 is LQKENI in the germline V gene. After removal of 6 bases from V and 5 bases from J, the junction contained 12 bases not matched to a gene. The CDR3 loop spans 16 amino acids. The CDR3 loop reads CASSQTGTGVWETQYF. The CDR3 region has the DNA TGTGCCAGCTCTCAAACCGGGACAGGGGTTTGGGAGACCCAGTACTTC.

This clone appeared once. The V call is TRBV9, the J call TRBJ2-6; the D is unclear. The length of the CDR3 is 14 residues. V was trimmed by 5 bases and J by 4 bases, leaving 10 bases between them. The germline gives CDR1 SGDLS, CDR2 YYNGEE. This chain's CDR3 is CASSFDTGANVLTF. CDR3 DNA: TGTGCCAGCAGTTTTGATACCGGGGCCAACGTCCTGACTTTC.